A single sample is the source of the 23 T cell receptor beta chains below, sequenced in a study of T cells in Graves' hyperthyroidism and ophthalmopathy. The source material, RNA transcripts, was used to amplify TCR beta CDR3 regions. In the first-round RT-PCR of the TCR CDR3, the HTBI primer set was used. TCRdb analysed the multiplex PCR reads with MiXCR anew, one entry per CDR3 protein. This table holds about 610,000 distinct CDR3 sequences, around 46% found once. Sequencing was done on a sample of peripheral blood or thyroid tissue (not recorded which). Every receptor here comes from a woman between 18 and 29 years old with Graves' hyperthyroidism.

At least ten counts were recorded for this clonotype. The chain employs TRBV20-1 and TRBJ2-7, with D maybe TRBD2 (5 bases). CDR1 and CDR2 from the germline V gene are DFQATT and SNEGSKA (reference sequence). The germline V and J ends were trimmed by 4 bases and 6 bases, with 10 bases remaining between them. The CDR3 is 11 amino acids. CDR3 region: CSAIPGIEQYF. The CDR3 DNA follows: TGCAGTGCTATCCCGGGAATCGAGCAGTACTTC.

About this clonotype: A junction boundary mismatches the germline segment, possibly from a read error. V usage is TRBV7-2 and J usage is TRBJ2-7; 8 positions agree with TRBD2. CDR1 is SGHTA and CDR2 is FQGNSA in the germline V gene. The CDR3 has 12 residues. CDR3 amino acids: CASVPLAGPPDF. CDR3 coding DNA: TGTGCCAGCGTACCCCTAGCGGGTCCTCCGGACTTC.

The chain recombines TRBV30 with TRBJ2-7, with TRBD2 identical over 11 bases. The CDR3 runs 14 residues. Trimming at V came to 7 bases and at J to 7 bases, leaving 12 bases not matched to a gene. CDR1 is GTSNPN, CDR2 SVGIG, per germline (reference sequence). In DNA, the CDR3 is TGTGCCTCAAATCCCCGTAGCGGGAGGGGTGAGCAGTACTTC. Its protein product is CASNPRSGRGEQYF.

The V and J genes are TRBV5-1 and TRBJ1-1, with TRBD1 identical over 7 bases. The CDR3 runs 11 residues. The germline gives CDR1 SGHRS, CDR2 YFSETQ. V gave up 3 bases and J gave up 11 bases; unmatched junction bases: 4. CDR3 protein: CASSSGQTAFF. The CDR3 bases are TGCGCCAGCAGCTCGGGACAGACGGCTTTCTTT.

Note on this clonotype: A read error may explain this, as a much larger clone is one base away. The CDR3 carries no conserved terminal phenylalanine or tryptophan, so it likely arises from a read error. The rearrangement uses TRBV6-2 or TRBV6-3 and TRBJ1-1; D gene unclear. This CDR3 spans 16 amino acids. V was clipped by 5 bases and J by 4 bases, with 20 bases between them. Germline lookup yields CDR1 MNHEY and CDR2 SVGEGT. The CDR3 DNA reads as TGTGCCAGCAGTCCCGGTCGGGGTGAACATATCACTGAAGCTTTCCTT. Translated, it gives CASSPGRGEHITEAFL.

This chain links TRBV25-1 with TRBJ2-2, with D possibly TRBD2 on 5 matching bases. V was clipped by 2 bases and J by 0 bases, with 7 bases between them. Germline CDR1 reads MGHDK; CDR2 reads SYGVNS. This CDR3 is 15 amino acids long. The CDR3 is CASSELATNTGELFF. CDR3 DNA: TGTGCCAGCAGTGAACTAGCCACGAACACCGGGGAGCTGTTTTTT.

This clonotype was detected once. The rearrangement links TRBV2 to TRBJ1-6; weak D call: TRBD1 (6 bases). Germline V gives CDR1 SNHLY, CDR2 FYNNEI. This CDR3 has 13 residues. The V end lost 7 bases, the J end lost 9 bases, and 13 bases lay between the germline ends. The CDR3: CASNPGHTSPLHF. In DNA form, the CDR3 reads TGTGCCAGCAACCCGGGACATACTTCACCCCTCCACTTT.

This clonotype was recorded at least ten times. This rearrangement joins TRBV2 to TRBJ2-5; 7 positions match TRBD1. This CDR3 is 12 amino acids long. The J segment lost 5 bases and the V segment lost 8 bases, leaving 5 bases of the junction unmatched. Germline-derived CDR1 and CDR2 are SNHLY and FYNNEI. CDR3 DNA sequence: TGTGCCAGCGGAGACAGGGTTGAGACCCAGTACTTC. Protein sequence: CASGDRVETQYF.

This clonotype was detected ten times or more. The chain combines TRBV30 with TRBJ1-6; D remains unclear. This CDR3 is built from 11 residues. V was pared by 4 bases and J by 7 bases, with 5 bases between. Germline CDR1 and CDR2: GTSNPN and SVGIG (reference sequence). CDR3: CAWNANSPLHF. DNA for the CDR3: TGTGCCTGGAATGCGAATTCACCCCTCCACTTT.

For this clonotype: A much larger clone is a single base away; this may be a read error. This CDR3 fails to terminate in the conserved phenylalanine or tryptophan, so it likely reflects a read error. The chain has TRBV15 and TRBJ1-2; D might be TRBD1 (6 bases). The CDR3 contains 13 residues. The V gene's germline CDR1 is LNHNV and CDR2 YYDKDF (reference sequence). Trimming took off 3 bases at V and 7 bases at J, with 12 bases between the two ends. DNA for the CDR3: TGTGCCACCAGCAGGTTACAGGGTAGTGGCTACACCTTA. Its translation: CATSRLQGSGYTL.

This clonotype came up many times. The V and J genes are TRBV4-1 and TRBJ1-4; TRBD1 agrees at 7 bases. Germline CDR1 is MGHRA and CDR2 is YSYEKL. Trimming cost V 1 base and J 7 bases; bases outside gene matches: 6. The length of the CDR3 is 15 residues. The CDR3 DNA reads TGCGCCAGCAGCCAAGCTTCGGGACAGCGTGAAAAACTGTTTTTT. It codes for CASSQASGQREKLFF.

V usage is TRBV10-3 and J usage is TRBJ1-1, with a possible D match to TRBD1 (6 bases). The CDR3 has 16 residues. CDR1 and CDR2 (germline): ENHRY, SYGVKD. Trimming removed 6 bases at V and 2 bases at J, with 19 bases between. The CDR3 loop is CAIRTAGTHINTEAFF. CDR3 bases: TGTGCCATCAGAACGGCAGGGACACACATCAACACTGAAGCTTTCTTT.

This clonotype was counted between two and nine times. This chain connects TRBV20-1 to TRBJ2-7; D call uncertain. Germline CDR1 reads DFQATT; CDR2 reads SNEGSKA (reference sequence). The CDR3 spans 15 residues. The germline V and J ends were trimmed by 6 bases and 0 bases, with 18 bases remaining between them. CDR3 sequence: CSANTPGGSSYEQYF. DNA for the CDR3: TGCAGTGCCAATACCCCGGGCGGCAGCTCCTACGAGCAGTACTTC.

Many counts were recorded for this clonotype. The chain couples TRBV11-2 to TRBJ1-5, with 7 positions matching TRBD1. J lost 3 bases, V lost 5 bases, and 10 bases had no gene match. Germline V gene lookup returns CDR1 SGHAT and CDR2 FQNNGV. The CDR3 is made up of 16 amino acids. The DNA of the CDR3 is TGTGCCAGCAGCATAAACTGGGACAGCATCAATCAGCCCCAGCATTTT. Translating it yields CASSINWDSINQPQHF.

This clonotype was seen many times. The genes are TRBV20-1 and TRBJ1-2; possibly TRBD1 for D (5 bases). Trimming stripped 5 bases from V and 4 bases from J, with 20 bases between. Germline V gene lookup returns CDR1 DFQATT and CDR2 SNEGSKA (reference sequence). This CDR3 spans 15 amino acids. This CDR3 is CSAPYEDRALYGYTF. The DNA for the CDR3 is TGCAGTGCTCCGTACGAAGACAGAGCCCTCTATGGCTACACCTTC.

This clonotype was found a few times. The rearrangement links TRBV2 to TRBJ1-5; TRBD1 might be the D (5 bases). In germline, CDR1 is SNHLY, CDR2 FYNNEI. The CDR3 length is 14 residues. Trimming cost V 3 bases and J 14 bases, with 20 bases left between them. CDR3 residues: CASSEGLAGDNEHF. In nucleotides, the CDR3 is TGTGCCAGCAGTGAGGGACTAGCGGGAGACAATGAGCATTTT.

This chain links TRBV5-6 with TRBJ1-1; 7 nucleotides agree with TRBD1. The J segment lost 7 bases and the V segment lost 4 bases, leaving 7 bases of the junction unmatched. The germline V gene encodes CDR1 SGHDT and CDR2 YYEEEE. This CDR3 is 13 amino acids long. The DNA of the CDR3 is TGTGCCAGCAGCACGACAGGGATCAATGAAGCTTTCTTT. It is translated as CASSTTGINEAFF.

This clonotype showed up many times. CDR3 in DNA: TGTGCCACCAGTGATTATTCTTCGGGGGATACGCAGTATTTT. Its translation is CATSDYSSGDTQYF. The genes are TRBV24-1 and TRBJ2-3; possible D gene TRBD2, 5 bases. Germline CDR1 reads KGHDR; CDR2 reads SFDVKD. V was trimmed by 2 bases and J by 6 bases, leaving 11 bases between them. CDR3 length: 14 amino acids.

The chain couples TRBV7-3 to TRBJ2-3, with D perhaps TRBD1 (6 bases). V gave up 1 base and J gave up 1 base, with 12 bases separating them. CDR1 and CDR2 (germline): SGHTA, FQGTGA. This CDR3 has 16 residues. CDR3 DNA sequence: TGTGCCAGCAGCTTAAACAGGGCCGAAGGCACAGATACGCAGTATTTT. This gives the protein CASSLNRAEGTDTQYF. The full variable domain, completed using reference TRBV7-3 and TRBJ2-3, is GAGVSQTPSNKVTEKGKYVELRCDPISGHTALYWYRQSLGQGPEFLIYFQGTGAADDSGLPNDRFFAVRPEGSVSTLKIQRTERGDSAVYLCASSLNRAEGTDTQYFGPGTRLTVL.

This clonotype was counted at least ten times. The chain has TRBV20-1 and TRBJ1-6; D is unresolved. The CDR3 is 14 amino acids. CDR1 and CDR2 (germline): DFQATT, SNEGSKA (reference sequence). V gave up 4 bases and J gave up 2 bases, with 9 bases separating them. CDR3 DNA: TGCAGTGCTACCGACAAAGCCTATAATTCACCCCTCCACTTT. This codes for CSATDKAYNSPLHF.

For this clonotype: At one boundary the junction diverges from the germline segment, which might be a read error. The genes are TRBV5-4 and TRBJ1-1, with D perhaps matching TRBD1 (5 bases). The length of the CDR3 is 13 residues. Germline V gene data show CDR1 as SGHNT and CDR2 as YYREEE (reference sequence). CDR3 nucleotide sequence: TGTGCCAGCAGCTTGGACGGGTGGGGCGAAGCCTTCTTT. Its translation is CASSLDGWGEAFF.

The gene calls are TRBV11-3 and TRBJ2-4; 9 bases line up with TRBD1. From germline, CDR1 is SGHNT and CDR2 YENEEA. This CDR3 region has 15 residues. V trimming: 0 bases; J trimming: 8 bases; junction bases outside the gene matches: 5. The CDR3 reads CASSLDIDRGDIQYF. As DNA, the CDR3 is TGTGCCAGCAGCTTAGACATTGACAGGGGGGACATTCAGTACTTC.

This clonotype was detected ten times or more. The chain links TRBV11-2 to TRBJ1-6, with D maybe TRBD1 (5 bases). Trimming stripped 5 bases from V and 9 bases from J, with 17 bases between. This CDR3 region has 15 residues. Germline V CDR1 and CDR2: SGHAT, FQNNGV. The CDR3 reads CASSLSGPKGSPLHF. In DNA form, the CDR3 reads TGTGCCAGCAGCCTTTCAGGGCCGAAGGGTTCACCCCTCCACTTT.